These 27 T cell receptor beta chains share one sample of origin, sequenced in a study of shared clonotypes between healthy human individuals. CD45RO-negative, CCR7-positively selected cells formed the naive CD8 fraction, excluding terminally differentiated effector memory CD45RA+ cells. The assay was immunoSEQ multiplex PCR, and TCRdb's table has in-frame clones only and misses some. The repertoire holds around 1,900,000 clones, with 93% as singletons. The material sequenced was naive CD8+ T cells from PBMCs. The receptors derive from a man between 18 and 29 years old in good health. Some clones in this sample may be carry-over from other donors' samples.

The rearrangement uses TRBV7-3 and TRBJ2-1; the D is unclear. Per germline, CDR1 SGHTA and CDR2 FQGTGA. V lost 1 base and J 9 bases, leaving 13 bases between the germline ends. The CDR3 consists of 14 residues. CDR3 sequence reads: CASSLMAETGEQFF. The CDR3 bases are TGTGCCAGCAGCTTAATGGCGGAAACGGGTGAGCAGTTCTTC.

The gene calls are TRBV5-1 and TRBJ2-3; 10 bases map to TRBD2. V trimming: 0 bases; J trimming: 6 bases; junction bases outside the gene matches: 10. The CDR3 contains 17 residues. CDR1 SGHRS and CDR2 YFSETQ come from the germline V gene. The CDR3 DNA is TGCGCCAGCAGCTTGGCCTTGGCAGCGGGAGGGCGGGATACGCAGTATTTT. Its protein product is CASSLALAAGGRDTQYF.

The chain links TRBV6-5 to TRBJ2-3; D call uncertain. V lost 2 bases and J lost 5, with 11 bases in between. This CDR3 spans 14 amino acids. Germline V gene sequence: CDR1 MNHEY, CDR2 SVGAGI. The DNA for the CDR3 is TGTGCCAGCAGTTACGCCGAAACGAAAGATACGCAGTATTTT. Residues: CASSYAETKDTQYF.

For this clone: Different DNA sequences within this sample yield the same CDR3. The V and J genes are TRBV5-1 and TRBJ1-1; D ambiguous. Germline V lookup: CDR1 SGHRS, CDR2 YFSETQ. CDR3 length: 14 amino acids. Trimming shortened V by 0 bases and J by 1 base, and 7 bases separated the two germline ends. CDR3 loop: CASSLAVSNTEAFF. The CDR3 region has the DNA TGCGCCAGCAGCTTGGCAGTTTCGAACACTGAAGCTTTCTTT.

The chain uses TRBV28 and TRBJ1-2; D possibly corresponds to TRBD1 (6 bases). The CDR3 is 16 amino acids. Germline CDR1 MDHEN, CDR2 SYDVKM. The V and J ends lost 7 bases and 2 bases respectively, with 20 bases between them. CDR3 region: CASIAGTPIANYGYTF. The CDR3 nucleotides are TGTGCCAGCATCGCAGGGACACCCATCGCCAACTATGGCTACACCTTC.

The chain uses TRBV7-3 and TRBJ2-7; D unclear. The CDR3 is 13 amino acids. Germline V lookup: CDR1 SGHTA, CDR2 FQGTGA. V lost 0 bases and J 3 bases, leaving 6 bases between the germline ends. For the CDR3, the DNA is TGTGCCAGCAGCTTAACGTTAGGCTACGAGCAGTACTTC. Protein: CASSLTLGYEQYF.

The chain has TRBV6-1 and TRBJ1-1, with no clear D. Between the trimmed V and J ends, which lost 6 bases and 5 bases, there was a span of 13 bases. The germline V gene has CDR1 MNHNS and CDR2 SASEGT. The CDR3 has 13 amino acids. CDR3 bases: TGTGCCAGCAGGGACTTTGGTCGGACTGAAGCTTTCTTT. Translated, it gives CASRDFGRTEAFF.

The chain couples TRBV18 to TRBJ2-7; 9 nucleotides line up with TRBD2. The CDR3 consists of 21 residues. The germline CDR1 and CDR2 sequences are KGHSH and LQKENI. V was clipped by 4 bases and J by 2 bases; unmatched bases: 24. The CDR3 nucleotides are TGTGCCAGCTCACAACTCCCACAGGGTGAGGAGCGGGAGGTCGACCCCTACGAGCAGTACTTC. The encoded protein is CASSQLPQGEEREVDPYEQYF.

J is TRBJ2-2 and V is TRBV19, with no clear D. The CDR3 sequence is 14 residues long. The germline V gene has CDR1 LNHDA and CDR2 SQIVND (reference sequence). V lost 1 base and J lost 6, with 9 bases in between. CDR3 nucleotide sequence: TGTGCCAGTAGTATAGGTGGCGGACCCGGGGAGCTGTTTTTT. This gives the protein CASSIGGGPGELFF.

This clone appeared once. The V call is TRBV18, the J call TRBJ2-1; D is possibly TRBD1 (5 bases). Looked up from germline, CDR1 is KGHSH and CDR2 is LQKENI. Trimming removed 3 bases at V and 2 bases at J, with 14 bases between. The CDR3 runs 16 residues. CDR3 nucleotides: TGTGCCAGCTCACCGCCCTGGACACAGCCCTACAATGAGCAGTTCTTC. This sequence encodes CASSPPWTQPYNEQFF.

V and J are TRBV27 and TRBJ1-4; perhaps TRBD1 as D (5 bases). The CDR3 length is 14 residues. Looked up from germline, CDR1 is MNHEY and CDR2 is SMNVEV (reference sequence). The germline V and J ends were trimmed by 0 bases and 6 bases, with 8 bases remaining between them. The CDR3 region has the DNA TGTGCCAGCAGTTTATCTCTGGGACATGAAAAACTGTTTTTT. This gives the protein CASSLSLGHEKLFF.

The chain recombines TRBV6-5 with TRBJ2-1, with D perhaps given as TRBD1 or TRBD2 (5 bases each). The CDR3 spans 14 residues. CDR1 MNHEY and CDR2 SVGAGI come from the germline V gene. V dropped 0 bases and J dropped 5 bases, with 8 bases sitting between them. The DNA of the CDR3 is TGTGCCAGCAGTTACTCGAGGGGAGACAATGAGCAGTTCTTC. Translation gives CASSYSRGDNEQFF.

The CDR3 here is CASSLYAGTGVSYGYTF. CDR3 coding DNA: TGTGCCAGCAGTTTATATGCCGGGACAGGGGTCAGTTATGGCTACACCTTC. The J gene is TRBJ1-2, the V gene TRBV27; 10 bases fit TRBD1. Trimming took 1 base from V and 5 from J; bases not matched to a gene: 10. Germline V lookup: CDR1 MNHEY, CDR2 SMNVEV (reference sequence). There are 17 residues in the CDR3.

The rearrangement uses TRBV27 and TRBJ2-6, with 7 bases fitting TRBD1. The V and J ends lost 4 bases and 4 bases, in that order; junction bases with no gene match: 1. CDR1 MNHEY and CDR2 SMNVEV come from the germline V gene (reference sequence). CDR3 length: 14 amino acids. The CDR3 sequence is CASSSTGGANVLTF. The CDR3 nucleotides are TGTGCCAGCAGTTCGACAGGGGGGGCCAACGTCCTGACTTTC.

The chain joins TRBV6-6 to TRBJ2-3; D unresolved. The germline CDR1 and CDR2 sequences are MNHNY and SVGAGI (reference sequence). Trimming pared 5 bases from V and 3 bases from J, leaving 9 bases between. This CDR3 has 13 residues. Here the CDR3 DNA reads TGTGCCAGCAGTGACTTACTTACAGATACGCAGTATTTT. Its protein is CASSDLLTDTQYF.

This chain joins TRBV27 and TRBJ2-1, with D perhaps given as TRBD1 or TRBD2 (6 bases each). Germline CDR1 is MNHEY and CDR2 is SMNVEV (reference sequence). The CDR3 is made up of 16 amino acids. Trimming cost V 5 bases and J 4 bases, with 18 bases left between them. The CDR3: CASSEVGGGLYNEQFF. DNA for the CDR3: TGTGCCAGCAGTGAAGTAGGAGGGGGGCTGTACAATGAGCAGTTCTTC.

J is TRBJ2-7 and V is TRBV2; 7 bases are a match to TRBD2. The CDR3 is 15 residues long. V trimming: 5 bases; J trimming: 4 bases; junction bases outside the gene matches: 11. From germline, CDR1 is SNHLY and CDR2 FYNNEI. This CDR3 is CASSYRGGSFYEQYF. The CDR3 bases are TGTGCCAGCAGTTACCGGGGAGGGAGTTTTTACGAGCAGTACTTC.

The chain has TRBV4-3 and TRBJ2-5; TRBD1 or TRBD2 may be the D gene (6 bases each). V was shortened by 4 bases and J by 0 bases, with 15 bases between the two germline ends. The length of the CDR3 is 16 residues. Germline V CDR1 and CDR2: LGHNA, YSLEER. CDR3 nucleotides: TGCGCCAGCAGCCTATCCCGAGGGGGGTACCAAGAGACCCAGTACTTC. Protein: CASSLSRGGYQETQYF.

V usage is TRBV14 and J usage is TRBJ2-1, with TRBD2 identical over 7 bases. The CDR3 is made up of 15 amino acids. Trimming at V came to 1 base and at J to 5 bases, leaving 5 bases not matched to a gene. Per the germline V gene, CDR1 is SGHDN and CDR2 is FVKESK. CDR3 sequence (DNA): TGTGCCAGCAGCCAAGTTGAGGGAGGGAACAATGAGCAGTTCTTC. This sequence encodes CASSQVEGGNNEQFF.

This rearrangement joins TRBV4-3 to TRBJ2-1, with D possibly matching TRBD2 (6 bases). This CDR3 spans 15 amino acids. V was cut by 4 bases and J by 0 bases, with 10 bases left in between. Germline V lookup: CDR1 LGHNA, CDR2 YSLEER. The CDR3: CASSPGTHSYNEQFF. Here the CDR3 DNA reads TGCGCCAGCAGCCCCGGGACTCACTCCTACAATGAGCAGTTCTTC.

CDR3 coding DNA: TGTGCCAGCGCACCCCGGGGTGGCACAGATACGCAGTATTTT. Translated, it gives CASAPRGGTDTQYF. This rearrangement joins TRBV11-2 to TRBJ2-3, with D perhaps matching TRBD2 (5 bases). The CDR3 has 14 amino acids. Deletions cut 8 bases from V and 1 base from J, with 13 bases between. Germline-derived CDR1 and CDR2 are SGHAT and FQNNGV.

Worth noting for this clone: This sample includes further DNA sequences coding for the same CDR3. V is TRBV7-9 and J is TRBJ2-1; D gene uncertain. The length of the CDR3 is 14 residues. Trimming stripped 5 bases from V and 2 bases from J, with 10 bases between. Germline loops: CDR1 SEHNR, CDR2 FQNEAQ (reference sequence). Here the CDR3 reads CASSPSGTYNEQFF. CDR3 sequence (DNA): TGTGCCAGCAGCCCATCGGGCACCTACAATGAGCAGTTCTTC.

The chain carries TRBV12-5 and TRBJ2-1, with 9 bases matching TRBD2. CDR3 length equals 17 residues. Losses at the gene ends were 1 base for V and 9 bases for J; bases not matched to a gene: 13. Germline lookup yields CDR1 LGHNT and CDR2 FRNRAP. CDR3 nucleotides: TGTGCTAGTGGTTTGGAGATACTAGCGGGTGCCATGGGTGAGCAGTTCTTC. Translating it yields CASGLEILAGAMGEQFF.

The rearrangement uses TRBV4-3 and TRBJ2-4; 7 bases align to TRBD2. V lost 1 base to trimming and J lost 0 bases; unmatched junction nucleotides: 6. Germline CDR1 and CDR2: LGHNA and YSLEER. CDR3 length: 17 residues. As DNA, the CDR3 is TGCGCCAGCAGCCAAGGGTGGCGGGAGATAGCCAAAAACATTCAGTACTTC. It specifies CASSQGWREIAKNIQYF.

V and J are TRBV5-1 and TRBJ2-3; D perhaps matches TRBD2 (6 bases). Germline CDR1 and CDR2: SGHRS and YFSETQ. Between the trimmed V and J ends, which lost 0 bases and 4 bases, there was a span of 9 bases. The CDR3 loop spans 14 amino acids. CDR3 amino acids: CASSLDGEADTQYF. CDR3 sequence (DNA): TGCGCCAGCAGCTTGGACGGGGAGGCAGATACGCAGTATTTT.

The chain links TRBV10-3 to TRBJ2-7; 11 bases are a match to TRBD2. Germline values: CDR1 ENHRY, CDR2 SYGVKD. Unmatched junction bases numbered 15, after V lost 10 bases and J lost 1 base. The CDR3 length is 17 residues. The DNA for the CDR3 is TGTGCCACCCTCACACTAGCGGGAGAGGGTGGGTCCTACGAGCAGTACTTC. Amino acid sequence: CATLTLAGEGGSYEQYF.

CDR3 sequence reads: CASSLGLAGHEQYF. The CDR3 nucleotides are TGTGCCAGCAGCTTAGGGCTAGCGGGGCACGAGCAGTACTTC. The chain employs TRBV7-9 and TRBJ2-7; 9 bases line up with TRBD2. This CDR3 spans 14 amino acids. Unmatched junction bases numbered 3, after V lost 1 base and J lost 5 bases. The V gene's germline CDR1 is SEHNR and CDR2 FQNEAQ (reference sequence).